Below, one T cell receptor beta chain is given with its context. The data derive from a study of cytotoxic CD8 clonotypes in ibrutinib-treated CLL. Assay used: immunoSEQ multiplex PCR; TCRdb lists only in-frame clones, some missing. The top ten clones hold 6.5% to 8% of a sample with tens of thousands of clones, over 75% of them seen once. The germline V gene has CDR1 SGHTA and CDR2 FQGNSA. V lost 5 bases, J lost 6 bases, and 9 bases lay in between. The CDR3 totals 12 residues. Sequenced material: PBMCs, taken after 24 months of ibrutinib treatment. This receptor was obtained from a human donor with chronic lymphocytic leukemia. The rearrangement links TRBV7-2 to TRBJ2-3; D might be TRBD1 or TRBD2, each matching 5 bases. In nucleotides, the CDR3 is TGTGCCAGCAGCGCTGGGGGTGATACGCAGTATTTT. The encoded protein is CASSAGGDTQYF.